The 18 T cell receptor beta chains below all came from one sample that was sequenced in a study of identical twins. A single record per CDR3 protein comes from TCRdb applying MiXCR to the 5' RACE reads. The table has 690,000 or so distinct CDR3 sequences, 8.6% seen once. These records were also assigned to another study, of yellow fever vaccine responses in identical twins.

Sequences were obtained from PBMCs. These receptors all stem from a woman aged 18-29 years in good health.

This clonotype was detected ten times or more. The chain uses TRBV29-1 and TRBJ2-3, with D unresolved. This CDR3 has 11 residues. V lost 1 base to trimming and J lost 6 bases, with 5 bases between them. The V gene's germline CDR1 is SQVTM and CDR2 ANQGSEA. CDR3 DNA sequence: TGCAGCGTTGAAGTTAGGGATACGCAGTATTTT. Amino acid sequence: CSVEVRDTQYF.

V usage is TRBV14 and J usage is TRBJ2-3; D is undetermined. The CDR3 has 13 residues. Per the germline V gene, CDR1 is SGHDN and CDR2 is FVKESK. Trimming left V 0 bases short and J 8 bases short, with 9 bases between. The CDR3 coding sequence is TGTGCCAGCAGCCAAGATCAAGGGATTACGCAGTATTTT. Its protein product is CASSQDQGITQYF.

The V call is TRBV20-1, the J call TRBJ2-2; TRBD1 aligns across 10 bases. Germline V gene lookup returns CDR1 DFQATT and CDR2 SNEGSKA (reference sequence). V dropped 7 bases and J dropped 8; count of bases not matched to a gene: 10. CDR3 length: 14 residues. CDR3 in amino acids: CSGLRDRGLGELFF. The CDR3, as DNA: TGCAGTGGCCTCCGGGACAGGGGTTTAGGGGAGCTGTTTTTT.

This clonotype occurred many times. This chain links TRBV12-3 or TRBV12-4 with TRBJ1-6; 11 bases align to TRBD1. This CDR3 is built from 16 residues. V shed 6 bases, J shed 9 bases, and the junction held 10 bases outside the gene matches. This CDR3 reads CASSRSGQGATSPLHF. DNA for the CDR3: TGTGCCAGCAGCCGATCTGGACAGGGGGCGACTTCACCCCTCCACTTT.

This clonotype was detected ten times or more. V is TRBV5-5 and J is TRBJ2-1; 8 nucleotides agree with TRBD1. This CDR3 is built from 15 residues. CDR1 and CDR2 (germline): SGHKS, YYEKEE (reference sequence). J lost 7 bases, V lost 3 bases, and 9 bases had no gene match. DNA of the CDR3: TGTGCCAGCAGCTCCGGACAGGGAAGGGTTAATGAGCAGTTCTTC. Residues: CASSSGQGRVNEQFF.

This clonotype came up a few times. CDR3 protein: CASSLASSGSRNIQYF. The CDR3 region has the DNA TGTGCCAGCAGCTTAGCGTCTAGCGGGAGTCGGAACATTCAGTACTTC. This sequence joins TRBV7-2 and TRBJ2-4; 10 bases fit TRBD2. Germline V lookup: CDR1 SGHTA, CDR2 FQGNSA. This CDR3 is built from 16 residues. V was clipped by 0 bases and J by 7 bases; unmatched bases: 6. Combining the CDR3 with reference TRBV7-2 and TRBJ2-4 gives the whole variable domain GAGVSQSPSNKVTEKGKDVELRCDPISGHTALYWYRQSLGQGLEFLIYFQGNSAPDKSGLPSDRFSAERTGGSVSTLTIQRTQQEDSAVYLCASSLASSGSRNIQYFGAGTRLSVL.

This clonotype was counted only a few times. This rearrangement joins TRBV29-1 to TRBJ2-7, with TRBD2 matching 14 bases. The CDR3 is 14 amino acids. With V trimmed by 6 bases and J by 3 bases, 4 bases remained unmatched. The germline V gene encodes CDR1 SQVTM and CDR2 ANQGSEA. Here the CDR3 reads CSVGLAGGNYEQYF. CDR3 DNA sequence: TGCAGCGTCGGACTAGCGGGGGGTAACTACGAGCAGTACTTC.

V and J are TRBV29-1 and TRBJ1-2; TRBD1 agrees at 8 bases. The CDR3 has 15 amino acids. V shed 6 bases and J 4 bases; nucleotides not matched to a gene: 13. Germline V gene sequence: CDR1 SQVTM, CDR2 ANQGSEA. The CDR3 nucleotides read TGCAGCGTCGAAAGTTCAGACAGGGGTGGCTATGGCTACACCTTC. This sequence encodes CSVESSDRGGYGYTF. The full variable domain, in which reference TRBV29-1 and TRBJ1-2 provide the parts outside the CDR3, is SAVISQKPSRDICQRGTSLTIQCQVDSQVTMMFWYRQQPGQSLTLIATANQGSEATYESGFVIDKFPISRPNLTFSTLTVSNMSPEDSSIYLCSVESSDRGGYGYTFGSGTRLTVV.

This sequence joins TRBV7-9 and TRBJ1-2, with 7 bases identical to TRBD1. The CDR3 covers 14 residues. V was pared by 5 bases and J by 8 bases, with 11 bases of the junction left unmatched. CDR1 and CDR2 (germline): SEHNR, FQNEAQ (reference sequence). The CDR3: CASSQKGAARGYTF. The DNA for the CDR3 is TGTGCCAGCAGCCAAAAGGGGGCCGCTCGAGGCTACACCTTC.

The rearrangement links TRBV20-1 to TRBJ2-2; 12 positions agree with TRBD2. After removal of 6 bases from V and 1 base from J, the junction contained 6 bases not matched to a gene. The CDR3 sequence is 16 residues long. The germline V gene encodes CDR1 DFQATT and CDR2 SNEGSKA (reference sequence). The CDR3 sequence is CSAVTSGGLNTGELFF. The DNA of the CDR3 is TGCAGTGCCGTGACTAGCGGGGGCTTGAACACCGGGGAGCTGTTTTTT.

This clonotype was seen a handful of times. This sequence joins TRBV29-1 and TRBJ2-3, with 7 bases fitting TRBD2. The CDR3 extends over 16 amino acids. Germline V CDR1 and CDR2: SQVTM, ANQGSEA. V lost 1 base and J lost 0; bases outside the gene matches: 7. As DNA, the CDR3 is TGCAGCGTTGAAGGACTAGCCGAGACTAGCACAGATACGCAGTATTTT. This codes for CSVEGLAETSTDTQYF.

The CDR3 DNA follows: TGCAGTGCTAGACCCCATGGGGAGACCCAGTACTTC. Its protein is CSARPHGETQYF. The V gene is TRBV20-1, the J gene TRBJ2-5; no clear D. Germline V gene lookup returns CDR1 DFQATT and CDR2 SNEGSKA (reference sequence). V lost 2 bases and J 5 bases, leaving 9 bases between the germline ends. The CDR3 is made up of 12 amino acids.

The rearrangement uses TRBV10-3 and TRBJ2-7; D is unclear. Trimming removed 2 bases from V and 8 bases from J, with 13 bases in between. Germline CDR1 and CDR2: ENHRY and SYGVKD. CDR3 size: 13 residues. CDR3 coding DNA: TGTGCCATCAGTGAGAAGTCAACGGGCCAGCAGTACTTC. Translated, it gives CAISEKSTGQQYF.

The chain uses TRBV19 and TRBJ2-2; no definite D call. The CDR3 contains 11 residues. Germline V lookup: CDR1 LNHDA, CDR2 SQIVND (reference sequence). Between the trimmed V and J ends, which lost 8 bases and 7 bases, there was a span of 8 bases. CDR3 nucleotide sequence: TGTGCCAGTTCGAATGACGGGGAGCTGTTTTTT. This gives the protein CASSNDGELFF.

The chain is built from TRBV3-1 and TRBJ2-2; a weak D match, TRBD1 (5 bases). The germline gives CDR1 LGHDT, CDR2 YNNKEL (reference sequence). The V end lost 1 base, the J end lost 5 bases, and 14 bases lay between the germline ends. This CDR3 spans 16 amino acids. The CDR3, as DNA: TGTGCCAGCAGCCAAGCTAAGGGGCCGTATACCGGGGAGCTGTTTTTT. Its translation: CASSQAKGPYTGELFF.

The chain recombines TRBV6-6 with TRBJ1-2; no clear D. V was cut by 2 bases and J by 4 bases, with 11 bases left in between. Looked up from germline, CDR1 is MNHNY and CDR2 is SVGAGI (reference sequence). The CDR3 covers 14 residues. Here the CDR3 reads CASSYPGGAYGYTF. Written as DNA, the CDR3 is TGTGCCAGCAGTTACCCCGGCGGCGCCTATGGCTACACCTTC.

This clonotype turned up a few times. The rearrangement links TRBV4-3 to TRBJ1-2; D is undetermined. In germline, CDR1 is LGHNA, CDR2 YSLEER. There are 16 residues in the CDR3. The germline V and J ends were trimmed by 0 bases and 2 bases, with 13 bases remaining between them. CDR3 region: CASSQDRSLGNYGYTF. The CDR3 DNA reads as TGCGCCAGCAGCCAAGACAGGTCCTTGGGCAACTATGGCTACACCTTC.

The chain uses TRBV6-1 and TRBJ2-1; 8 positions match TRBD2. V shed 6 bases, J shed 4 bases, and the junction held 11 bases outside the gene matches. This CDR3 is 16 amino acids long. Germline values: CDR1 MNHNS, CDR2 SASEGT. The CDR3 sequence is CASRSPGGVIYNEQFF. The CDR3 DNA reads TGTGCCAGCAGGTCCCCCGGGGGGGTCATATACAATGAGCAGTTCTTC.